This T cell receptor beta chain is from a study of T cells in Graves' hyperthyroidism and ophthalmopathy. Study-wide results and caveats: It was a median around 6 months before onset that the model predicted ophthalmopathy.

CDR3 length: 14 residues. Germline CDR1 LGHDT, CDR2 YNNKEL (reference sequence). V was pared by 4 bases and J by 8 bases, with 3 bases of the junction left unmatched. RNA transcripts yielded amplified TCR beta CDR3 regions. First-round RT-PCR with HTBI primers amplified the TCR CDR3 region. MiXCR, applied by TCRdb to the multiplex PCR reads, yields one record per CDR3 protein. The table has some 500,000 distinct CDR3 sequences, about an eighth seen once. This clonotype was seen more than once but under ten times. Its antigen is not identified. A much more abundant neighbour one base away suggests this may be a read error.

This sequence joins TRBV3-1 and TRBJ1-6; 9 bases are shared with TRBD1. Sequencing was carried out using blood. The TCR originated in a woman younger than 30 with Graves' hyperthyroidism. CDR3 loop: CASSRRDRDSPLHF. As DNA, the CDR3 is TGTGCCAGCAGCCGGCGGGACAGGGATTCACCCCTCCACTTT.